This T cell receptor beta chain comes out of a study of cytomegalovirus exposure and HLA in healthy donors. The study's findings and limits: Most TCRs appeared rarely, but some public TCRs recurred in many donors.

This clone has a single count. Antigen: not known. The V gene lost 6 bases and the J gene lost 5 bases, with 11 bases spanning the gap. Germline CDR1 is MNHNY and CDR2 is SVGAGI (reference sequence). CDR3 size: 12 residues. The table came from immunoSEQ multiplex PCR; TCRdb's copy has only in-frame clones and leaves some out. The sample carries 150,000 to 200,000 clones, around 81% recorded once. Sequencing used PBMCs. The source of this sequence is a woman aged 18-29 years in good health and CMV-seropositive. The genes are TRBV6-6 and TRBJ2-7, with a possible D match to TRBD2 (5 bases). CDR3 loop: CASSPPADEQYF. DNA for the CDR3: TGTGCCAGCAGCCCGCCAGCGGACGAGCAGTACTTC.